Listed below are T cell receptor beta chains from one sample, sequenced in a study of shared clonotypes between healthy human individuals. The method was immunoSEQ multiplex PCR; TCRdb's version includes in-frame clones alone and lacks a portion of them. The repertoire consists of 2 million to 2.5 million clones, with about 92% occurring once and the leading ten covering 0.39%. The sequenced sample was naive CD4+ T cells from PBMCs. These receptors originate from a man younger than 35 in good health. Some clones in this sample may be carry-over from other donors' samples. Each CDR3 is given with its conserved first and last residue. The D gene is left open where the match is weak. Rows give clone size only sometimes, using once, few, many, or a class for an expanded clone.

J gene | V gene | clone size | CDR3 length | D gene | CDR3 protein | CDR3 DNA
TRBJ2-3 | TRBV5-1 | - | 15 | - | CASSGGGAGTDTQYF | TGCGCCAGCAGCGGTGGGGGAGCTGGCACAGATACGCAGTATTTT
TRBJ2-6 | TRBV7-9 | - | 18 | TRBD1 | CASSLMGQGHSGANVLTF | TGTGCCAGCAGCTTAATGGGACAGGGGCACTCTGGGGCCAACGTCCTGACTTTC
TRBJ2-2 | TRBV18 | - | 15 | TRBD1 | CASSPRDSNTGELFF | TGTGCCAGCTCGCCGAGGGACAGTAACACCGGGGAGCTGTTTTTT
TRBJ1-1 | TRBV7-9 | few | 15 | - | CASSHLSPMVTEAFF | TGTGCCAGCAGCCACCTCTCTCCGATGGTCACTGAAGCTTTCTTT
TRBJ1-2 | TRBV6-1 | - | 14 | - | CASIRDGASSGYTF | TGTGCCAGCATCAGGGACGGAGCCTCCTCTGGCTACACCTTC
TRBJ2-2 | TRBV9 | - | 16 | TRBD2 | CASSARLAGVSGELFF | TGTGCCAGCAGCGCCCGACTAGCGGGAGTGTCCGGGGAGCTGTTTTTT
TRBJ2-3 | TRBV5-1 | - | 17 | TRBD2 | CASSPPIAGGSTDTQYF | TGCGCCAGCAGCCCCCCCATAGCGGGAGGATCTACAGATACGCAGTATTTT
TRBJ1-4 | TRBV5-4 | - | 14 | TRBD1 | CASSPGGTNEKLFF | TGTGCCAGCAGCCCAGGGGGAACTAATGAAAAACTGTTTTTT
TRBJ1-2 | TRBV28 | - | 10 | - | CASSQEGYTF | TGTGCCAGCAGCCAAGAGGGCTACACCTTC
TRBJ1-3 | TRBV11-2 | - | 12 | - | CASSFLGNTIYF | TGTGCCAGCAGCTTTCTTGGAAACACCATATATTTT
TRBJ2-7 | TRBV19 | - | 14 | - | CASSPRTGSHEQYF | TGTGCCAGTAGCCCCCGTACAGGGTCCCACGAGCAGTACTTC
TRBJ1-2 | TRBV30 | - | 14 | - | CAWSYNRINYGYTF | TGTGCCTGGAGTTATAACAGGATTAACTATGGCTACACCTTC
TRBJ2-6 | TRBV9 | - | 16 | - | CASSGRDNSGANVLTF | TGTGCCAGCAGCGGCCGGGACAACTCTGGGGCCAACGTCCTGACTTTC
TRBJ1-5 | TRBV28 | once | 14 | - | CASSFTGSNQPQHF | TGTGCCAGCAGTTTTACGGGTAGCAATCAGCCCCAGCATTTT
TRBJ1-5 | TRBV6-4 | - | 17 | TRBD1 | CASSEDGTGVGSWPQHF | TGTGCCAGCAGCGAAGACGGGACAGGGGTAGGGAGTTGGCCCCAGCATTTT
TRBJ2-7 | TRBV11-1 | - | 16 | TRBD2 | CASGTDDLAGIYEQYF | TGTGCCAGCGGAACGGACGATCTAGCGGGGATCTACGAGCAGTACTTC